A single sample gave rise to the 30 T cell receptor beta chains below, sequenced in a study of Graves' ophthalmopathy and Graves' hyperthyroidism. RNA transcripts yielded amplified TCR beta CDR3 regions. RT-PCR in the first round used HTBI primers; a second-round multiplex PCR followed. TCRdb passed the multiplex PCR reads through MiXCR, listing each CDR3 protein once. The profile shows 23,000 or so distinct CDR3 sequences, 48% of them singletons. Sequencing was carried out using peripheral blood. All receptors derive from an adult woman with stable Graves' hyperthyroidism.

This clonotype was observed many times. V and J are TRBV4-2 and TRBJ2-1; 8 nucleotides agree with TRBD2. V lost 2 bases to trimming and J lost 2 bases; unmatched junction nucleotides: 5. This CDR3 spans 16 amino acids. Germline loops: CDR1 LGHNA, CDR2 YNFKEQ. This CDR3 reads CASSQTGLAAYNEQFF. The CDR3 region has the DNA TGTGCCAGCAGCCAAACTGGACTAGCAGCCTACAATGAGCAGTTCTTC.

CDR3 nucleotides: TGTGCCAGCAGCTTACCTGGGACAGGGGGCCTGAGCTCCTACGAGCAGTACTTC. It codes for CASSLPGTGGLSSYEQYF. This chain joins TRBV7-6 and TRBJ2-7; TRBD1 matches 12 bases. The V and J ends lost 2 bases and 0 bases, in that order; junction bases with no gene match: 8. CDR1 is SGHVS, CDR2 FNYEAQ, per germline. The CDR3 contains 18 residues. The whole variable domain, remainder taken from reference TRBV7-6 and TRBJ2-7, is GAGVSQSPRYKVTKRGQDVALRCDPISGHVSLYWYRQALGQGPEFLTYFNYEAQQDKSGLPNDRFSAERPEGSISTLTIQRTEQRDSAMYRCASSLPGTGGLSSYEQYFGPGTRLTVT.

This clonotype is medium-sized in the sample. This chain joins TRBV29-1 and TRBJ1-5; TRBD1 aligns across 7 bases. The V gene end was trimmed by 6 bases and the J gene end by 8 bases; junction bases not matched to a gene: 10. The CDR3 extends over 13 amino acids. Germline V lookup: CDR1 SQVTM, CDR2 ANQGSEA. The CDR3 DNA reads TGCAGCGTAACGACAGGGCCGACTGAGCCCCAGCATTTT. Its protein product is CSVTTGPTEPQHF.

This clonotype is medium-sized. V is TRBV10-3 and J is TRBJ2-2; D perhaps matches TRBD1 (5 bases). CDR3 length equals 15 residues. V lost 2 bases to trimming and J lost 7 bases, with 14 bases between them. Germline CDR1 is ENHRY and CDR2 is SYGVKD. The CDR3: CAISEDSGVNGELFF. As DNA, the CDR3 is TGTGCCATCAGTGAGGACAGTGGAGTAAACGGGGAGCTGTTTTTT.

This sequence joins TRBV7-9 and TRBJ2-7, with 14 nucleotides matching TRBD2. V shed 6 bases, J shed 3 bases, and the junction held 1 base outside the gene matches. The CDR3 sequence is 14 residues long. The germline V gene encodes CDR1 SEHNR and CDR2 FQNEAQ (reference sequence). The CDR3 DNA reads TGTGCCAGCAGTGGGACTAGCGGGAGCTACGAGCAGTACTTC. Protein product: CASSGTSGSYEQYF. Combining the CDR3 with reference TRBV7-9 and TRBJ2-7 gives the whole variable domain DTGVSQNPRHKITKRGQNVTFRCDPISEHNRLYWYRQTLGQGPEFLTYFQNEAQLEKSRLLSDRFSAERPKGSFSTLEIQRTEQGDSAMYLCASSGTSGSYEQYFGPGTRLTVT.

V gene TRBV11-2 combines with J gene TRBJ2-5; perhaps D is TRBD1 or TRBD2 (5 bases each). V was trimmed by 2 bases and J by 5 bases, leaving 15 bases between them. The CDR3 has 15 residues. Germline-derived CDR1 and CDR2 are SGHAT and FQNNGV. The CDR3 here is CASSLLGRGEETQYF. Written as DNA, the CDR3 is TGTGCCAGCAGCTTACTGGGAAGAGGGGAGGAGACCCAGTACTTC.

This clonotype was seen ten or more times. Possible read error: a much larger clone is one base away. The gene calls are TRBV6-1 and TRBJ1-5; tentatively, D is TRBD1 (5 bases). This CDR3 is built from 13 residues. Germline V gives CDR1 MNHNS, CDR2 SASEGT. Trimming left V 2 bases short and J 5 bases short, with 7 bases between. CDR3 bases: TGTGCCAGCAGTGAACGGGGGGATCAGCCCCAGCATTTT. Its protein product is CASSERGDQPQHF.

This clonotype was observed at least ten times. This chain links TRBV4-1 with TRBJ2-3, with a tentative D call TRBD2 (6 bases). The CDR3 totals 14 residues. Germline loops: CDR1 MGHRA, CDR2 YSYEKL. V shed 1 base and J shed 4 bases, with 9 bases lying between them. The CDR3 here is CASSQVASADTQYF. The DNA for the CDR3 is TGCGCCAGCAGCCAAGTTGCTAGCGCAGATACGCAGTATTTT.

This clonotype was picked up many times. CDR3 nucleotide sequence: TGTGCCAGCAGTGAATCCAGGGCGAACACCGGGGAGCTGTTTTTT. It translates to CASSESRANTGELFF. This chain joins TRBV6-1 and TRBJ2-2; D possibly corresponds to TRBD1 (5 bases). The germline CDR1 and CDR2 sequences are MNHNS and SASEGT. The CDR3 length is 15 residues. V was pared by 2 bases and J by 0 bases, with 7 bases between.

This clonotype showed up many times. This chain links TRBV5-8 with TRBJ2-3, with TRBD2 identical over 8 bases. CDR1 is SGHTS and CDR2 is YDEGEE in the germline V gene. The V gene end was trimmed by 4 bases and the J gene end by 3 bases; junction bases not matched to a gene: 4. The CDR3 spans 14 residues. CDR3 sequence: CASSRGLGTDTQYF. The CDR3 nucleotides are TGTGCCAGCAGCAGGGGACTAGGAACAGATACGCAGTATTTT.

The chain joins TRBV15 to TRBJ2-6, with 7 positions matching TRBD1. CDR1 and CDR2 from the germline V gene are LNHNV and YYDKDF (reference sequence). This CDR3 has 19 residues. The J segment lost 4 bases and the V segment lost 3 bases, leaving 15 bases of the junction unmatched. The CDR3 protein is CATSRDRQGPSEGANVLTF. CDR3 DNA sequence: TGTGCCACCAGCAGGGACAGACAGGGACCCTCTGAAGGGGCCAACGTCCTGACTTTC.

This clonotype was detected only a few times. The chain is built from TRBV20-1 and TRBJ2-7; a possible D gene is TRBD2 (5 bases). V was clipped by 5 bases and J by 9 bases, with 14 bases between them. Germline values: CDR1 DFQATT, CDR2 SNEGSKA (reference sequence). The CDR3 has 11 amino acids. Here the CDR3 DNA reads TGCAGTGCTCAGACCTGGAGCGGGCAGTACGTC. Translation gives CSAQTWSGQYV.

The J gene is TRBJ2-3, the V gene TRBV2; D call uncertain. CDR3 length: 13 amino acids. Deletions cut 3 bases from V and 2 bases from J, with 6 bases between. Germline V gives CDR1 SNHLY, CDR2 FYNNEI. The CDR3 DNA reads TGTGCCAGCAGTGAGGGCAACACAGATACGCAGTATTTT. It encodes CASSEGNTDTQYF.

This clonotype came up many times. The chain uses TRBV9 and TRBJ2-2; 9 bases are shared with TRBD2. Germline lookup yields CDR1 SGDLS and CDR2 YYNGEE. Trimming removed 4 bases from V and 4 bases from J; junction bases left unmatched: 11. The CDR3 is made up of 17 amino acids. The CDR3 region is CASSNSGSFVGTGELFF. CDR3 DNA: TGTGCCAGCAGCAATAGCGGGAGTTTCGTGGGCACCGGGGAGCTGTTTTTT.

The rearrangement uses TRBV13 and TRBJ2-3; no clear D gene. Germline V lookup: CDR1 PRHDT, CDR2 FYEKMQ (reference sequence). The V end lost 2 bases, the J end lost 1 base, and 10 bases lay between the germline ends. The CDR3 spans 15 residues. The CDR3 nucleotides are TGTGCCAGCAGCTTATACGAGACTGGCACAGATACGCAGTATTTT. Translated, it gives CASSLYETGTDTQYF.

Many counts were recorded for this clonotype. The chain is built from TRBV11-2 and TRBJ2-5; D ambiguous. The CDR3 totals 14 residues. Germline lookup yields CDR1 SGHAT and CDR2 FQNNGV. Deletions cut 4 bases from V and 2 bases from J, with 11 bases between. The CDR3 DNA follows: TGTGCCAGCAGCTCGTTCAAACTACAAGAGACCCAGTACTTC. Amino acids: CASSSFKLQETQYF.

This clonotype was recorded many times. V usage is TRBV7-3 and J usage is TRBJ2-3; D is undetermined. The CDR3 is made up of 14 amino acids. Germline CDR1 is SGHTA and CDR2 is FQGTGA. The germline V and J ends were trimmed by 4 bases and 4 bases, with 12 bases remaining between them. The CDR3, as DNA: TGTGCCAGCAGCTCTGCCCGTAGTCCAGATACGCAGTATTTT. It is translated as CASSSARSPDTQYF.

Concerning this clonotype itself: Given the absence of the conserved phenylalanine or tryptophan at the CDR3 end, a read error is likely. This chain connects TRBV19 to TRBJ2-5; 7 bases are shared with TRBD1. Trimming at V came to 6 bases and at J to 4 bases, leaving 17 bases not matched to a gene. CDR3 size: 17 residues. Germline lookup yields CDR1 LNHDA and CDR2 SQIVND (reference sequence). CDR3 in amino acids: CASRPTGDSFFSETQYS. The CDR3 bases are TGTGCCAGTAGGCCTACAGGGGACAGCTTCTTCTCAGAGACCCAGTACTCC.

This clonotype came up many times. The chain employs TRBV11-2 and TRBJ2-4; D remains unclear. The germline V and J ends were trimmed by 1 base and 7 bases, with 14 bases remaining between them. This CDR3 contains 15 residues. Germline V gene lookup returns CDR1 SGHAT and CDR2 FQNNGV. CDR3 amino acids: CASSLVAQPYNIQYF. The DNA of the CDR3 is TGTGCCAGCAGCTTAGTTGCACAGCCTTATAACATTCAGTACTTC.

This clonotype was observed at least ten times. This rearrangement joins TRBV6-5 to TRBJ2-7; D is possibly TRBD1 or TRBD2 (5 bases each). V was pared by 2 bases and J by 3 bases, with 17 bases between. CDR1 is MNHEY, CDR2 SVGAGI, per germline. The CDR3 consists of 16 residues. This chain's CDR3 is CASSYTSGGPGYEQYF. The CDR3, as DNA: TGTGCCAGCAGTTACACCTCTGGGGGACCTGGCTACGAGCAGTACTTC.

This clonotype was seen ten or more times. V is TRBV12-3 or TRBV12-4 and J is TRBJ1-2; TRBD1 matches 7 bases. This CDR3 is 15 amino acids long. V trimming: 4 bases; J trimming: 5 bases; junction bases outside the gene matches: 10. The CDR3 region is CASSSGQRFSYGYTF. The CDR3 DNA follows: TGTGCCAGCAGTTCGGGACAGCGGTTTAGTTATGGCTACACCTTC.

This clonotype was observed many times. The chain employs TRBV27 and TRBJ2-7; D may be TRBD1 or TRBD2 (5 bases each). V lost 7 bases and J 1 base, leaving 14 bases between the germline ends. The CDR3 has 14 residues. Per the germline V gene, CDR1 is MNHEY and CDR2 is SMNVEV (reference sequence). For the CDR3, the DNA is TGTGCCAGCAAAACAAGGGGAGTTTCCTACGAGCAGTACTTC. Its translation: CASKTRGVSYEQYF.

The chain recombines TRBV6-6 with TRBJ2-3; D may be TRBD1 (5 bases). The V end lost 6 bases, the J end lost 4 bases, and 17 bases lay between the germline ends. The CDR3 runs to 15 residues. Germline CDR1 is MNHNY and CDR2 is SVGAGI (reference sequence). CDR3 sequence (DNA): TGTGCCAGCAGCCTCAGTTCAAGGGGCCCAGATACGCAGTATTTT. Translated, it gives CASSLSSRGPDTQYF.

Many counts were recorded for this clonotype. CDR3 nucleotides: TGTGCCAGCAGCGTTTGGGCCCTAGGTAATGAAAAACTGTTTTTT. The encoded protein is CASSVWALGNEKLFF. This rearrangement joins TRBV5-6 to TRBJ1-4; D unresolved. The CDR3 covers 15 residues. The V end lost 4 bases, the J end lost 4 bases, and 14 bases lay between the germline ends. Germline CDR1 is SGHDT and CDR2 is YYEEEE.

CDR3 sequence: CASSFFGTSGYEQYF. DNA for the CDR3: TGCGCCAGCAGCTTTTTCGGGACTAGCGGCTACGAGCAGTACTTC. V gene TRBV5-1 combines with J gene TRBJ2-7, with 11 bases matching TRBD2. CDR1 and CDR2 (germline): SGHRS, YFSETQ. The V gene end was trimmed by 2 bases and the J gene end by 3 bases; junction bases not matched to a gene: 4. The CDR3 is 15 residues long.

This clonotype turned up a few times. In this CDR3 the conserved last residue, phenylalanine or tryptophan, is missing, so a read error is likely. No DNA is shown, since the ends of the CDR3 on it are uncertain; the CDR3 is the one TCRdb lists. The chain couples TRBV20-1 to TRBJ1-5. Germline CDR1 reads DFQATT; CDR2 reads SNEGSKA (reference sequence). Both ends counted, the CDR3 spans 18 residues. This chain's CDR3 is CSARGRELAYHRISPSMV.

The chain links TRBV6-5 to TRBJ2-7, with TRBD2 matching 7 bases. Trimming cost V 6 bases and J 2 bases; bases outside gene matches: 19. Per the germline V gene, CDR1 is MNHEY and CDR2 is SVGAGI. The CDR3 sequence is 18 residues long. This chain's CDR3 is CASSQVAGRGGIAYEQYF. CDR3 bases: TGTGCCAGCAGCCAAGTGGCAGGGAGGGGCGGGATCGCCTACGAGCAGTACTTC.

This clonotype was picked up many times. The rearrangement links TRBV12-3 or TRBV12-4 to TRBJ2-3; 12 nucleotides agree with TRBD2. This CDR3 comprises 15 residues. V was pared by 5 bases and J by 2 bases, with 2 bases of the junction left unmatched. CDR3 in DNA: TGTGCCAGCAGTGGACTAGCGGGACACACAGATACGCAGTATTTT. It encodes CASSGLAGHTDTQYF.

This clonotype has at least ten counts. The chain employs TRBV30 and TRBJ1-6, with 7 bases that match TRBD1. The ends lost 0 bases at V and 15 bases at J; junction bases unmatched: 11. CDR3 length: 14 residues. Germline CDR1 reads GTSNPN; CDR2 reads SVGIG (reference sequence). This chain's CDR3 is CAWSVTGVSPRLHF. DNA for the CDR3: TGTGCCTGGAGTGTCACAGGGGTCTCCCCGCGCCTCCACTTT.

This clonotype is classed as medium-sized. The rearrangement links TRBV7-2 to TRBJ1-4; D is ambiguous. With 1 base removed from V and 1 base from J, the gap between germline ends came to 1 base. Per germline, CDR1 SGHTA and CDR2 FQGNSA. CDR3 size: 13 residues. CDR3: CASSLVTNEKLFF. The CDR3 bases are TGTGCCAGCAGCTTAGTAACTAATGAAAAACTGTTTTTT.